Listed here is a single T cell receptor beta chain. The V and J ends lost 5 bases and 0 bases respectively, with 22 bases between them. The CDR3 extends over 18 amino acids. The germline gives CDR1 MNHNS, CDR2 SASEGT. One entry per CDR3 protein, called by TCRdb with MiXCR from the 5' RACE reads. The sample has 700,000 to 950,000 distinct CDR3 sequences, 9% to 15% seen once. This entry is derived from a study of identical twins. Separately, the same data were catalogued under a study of yellow fever vaccine responses in identical twins.

Sequenced input: PBMCs. The TCR sequence derives from a woman aged 18 to 35 in good health. The chain combines TRBV6-1 with TRBJ1-2, with D perhaps TRBD1 (6 bases). The CDR3 loop reads CASSRSHRVRGANYGYTF. DNA for the CDR3: TGTGCCAGCAGTAGATCCCACAGGGTTCGAGGAGCTAACTATGGCTACACCTTC.